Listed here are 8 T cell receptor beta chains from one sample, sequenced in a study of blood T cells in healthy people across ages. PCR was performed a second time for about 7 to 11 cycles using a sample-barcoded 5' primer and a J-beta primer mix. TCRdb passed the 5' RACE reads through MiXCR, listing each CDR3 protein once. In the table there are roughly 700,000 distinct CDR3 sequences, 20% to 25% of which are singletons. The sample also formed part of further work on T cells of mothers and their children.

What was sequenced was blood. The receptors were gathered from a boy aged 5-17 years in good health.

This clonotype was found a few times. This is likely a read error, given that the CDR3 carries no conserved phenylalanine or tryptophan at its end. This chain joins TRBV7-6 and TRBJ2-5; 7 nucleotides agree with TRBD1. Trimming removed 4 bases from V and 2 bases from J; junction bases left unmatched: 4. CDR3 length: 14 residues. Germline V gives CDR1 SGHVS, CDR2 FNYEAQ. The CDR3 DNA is TGTGCCAGCAGCTATGACAGGGTACAAGAGACCCAGTACCTC. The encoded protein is CASSYDRVQETQYL.

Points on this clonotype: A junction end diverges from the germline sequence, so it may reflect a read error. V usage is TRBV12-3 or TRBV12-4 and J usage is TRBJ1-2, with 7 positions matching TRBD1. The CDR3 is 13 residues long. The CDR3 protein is CASSPRQGYGHTF. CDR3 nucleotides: TGTGCCAGCAGTCCCAGACAGGGCTATGGCCACACCTTC.

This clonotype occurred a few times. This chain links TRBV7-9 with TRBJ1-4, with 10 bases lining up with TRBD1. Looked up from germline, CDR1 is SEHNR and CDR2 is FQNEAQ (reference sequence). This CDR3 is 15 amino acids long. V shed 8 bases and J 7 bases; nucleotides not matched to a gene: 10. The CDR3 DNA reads TGTGCCAGCTCCTGGCCGGGGGACAGGGGTGAAAAACTGTTTTTT. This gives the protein CASSWPGDRGEKLFF. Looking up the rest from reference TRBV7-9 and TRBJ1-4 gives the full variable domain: DTGVSQNPRHKITKRGQNVTFRCDPISEHNRLYWYRQTLGQGPEFLTYFQNEAQLEKSRLLSDRFSAERPKGSFSTLEIQRTEQGDSAMYLCASSWPGDRGEKLFFGSGTQLSVL.

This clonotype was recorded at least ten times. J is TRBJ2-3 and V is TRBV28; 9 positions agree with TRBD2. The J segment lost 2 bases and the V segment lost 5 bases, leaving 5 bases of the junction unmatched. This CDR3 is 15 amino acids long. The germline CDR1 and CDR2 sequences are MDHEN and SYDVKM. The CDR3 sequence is CASSLGGRVTDTQYF. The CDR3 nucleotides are TGTGCCAGCAGTCTCGGCGGGAGGGTCACAGATACGCAGTATTTT.

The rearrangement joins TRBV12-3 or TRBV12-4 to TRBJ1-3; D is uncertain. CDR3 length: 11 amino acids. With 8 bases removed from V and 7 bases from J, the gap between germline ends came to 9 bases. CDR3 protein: CASSVANTIYF. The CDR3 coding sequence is TGTGCCAGCTCGGTCGCCAACACCATATATTTT.

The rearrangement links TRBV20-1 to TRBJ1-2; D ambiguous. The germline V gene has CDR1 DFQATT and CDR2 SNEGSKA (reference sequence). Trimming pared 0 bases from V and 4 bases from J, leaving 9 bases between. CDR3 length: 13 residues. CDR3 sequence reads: CSARDADSYGYTF. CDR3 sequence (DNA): TGCAGTGCTAGAGATGCGGATAGCTATGGCTACACCTTC.

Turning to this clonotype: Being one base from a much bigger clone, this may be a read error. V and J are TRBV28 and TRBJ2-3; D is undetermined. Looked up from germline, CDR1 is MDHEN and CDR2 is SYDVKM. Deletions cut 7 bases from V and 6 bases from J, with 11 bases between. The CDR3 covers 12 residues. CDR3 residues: CASNFGSDTQYF. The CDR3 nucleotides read TGTGCCAGCAATTTTGGTTCGGATACGCAGTATTTT.

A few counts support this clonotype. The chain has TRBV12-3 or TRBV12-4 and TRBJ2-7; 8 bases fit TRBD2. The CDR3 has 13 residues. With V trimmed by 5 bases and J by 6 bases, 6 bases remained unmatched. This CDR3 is CASSMGLGAEQYF. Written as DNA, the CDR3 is TGTGCCAGCAGTATGGGACTAGGGGCCGAGCAGTACTTC.